This T cell receptor (beta chain) originates from a study of OX40 agonist ivuxolimab in advanced cancers. For the study at large: Earlier anti-PD-1, anti-PD-L1 or anti-CTLA-4 therapy was permitted; over 35% had received some.

Patients with autoimmune history or systemic immunosuppression were excluded. Method: immunoSEQ multiplex PCR; TCRdb's copy keeps in-frame clones and lacks some. The table shows 30,000 or so clones, with 80% to 85% occurring only once. General study findings and limits: With doses of 0.1 to 3.0 mg/kg, CD4+ and CD8+ blood T cells had undergone clonal expansion by week 6. Also showing low normalized T-cell clonal expansion were some of the nonresponders.

For this clone: The target antigen is unknown.

The germline gives CDR1 MNHEY, CDR2 SMNVEV (reference sequence). V dropped 6 bases and J dropped 8; count of bases not matched to a gene: 9. The CDR3 length is 14 residues. The clonotype was recovered from an adult with an advanced solid tumor such as melanoma, head and neck, liver or kidney cancer. The specimen was CD4+ or CD8+ T cells sorted from blood, collected in a trial of the OX40 agonist ivuxolimab. V gene TRBV27 combines with J gene TRBJ2-1, with 8 positions matching TRBD2. In DNA form, the CDR3 reads TGTGCCAGCAGAGCCGGGGGGGGGATAGATGAGCAGTTCTTC. It translates to CASRAGGGIDEQFF.